This paragraph reports one T cell receptor beta chain. The target antigen is unknown. Unmatched junction bases numbered 6, after V lost 0 bases and J lost 2 bases. Germline loops: CDR1 LGHNA, CDR2 YNFKEQ. This CDR3 is 17 amino acids long. TCRdb's copy holds only in-frame clones and misses some; the assay was immunoSEQ multiplex PCR. The sample holds approximately 23,000 clones, 75% to 80% seen once. Magnetic beads with positive selection isolated CD4+ and CD8+ fractions, whose purity was verified by flow cytometry. The source of the sample is a study of somatic mutations in cytotoxic T cells in rheumatoid arthritis. Study results and limitations: Age was associated with higher CD8+ clonality in rheumatoid arthritis patients, not in healthy controls. No antigen targets were known for the expanded CD8+ clones. The slight TRBV07 underrepresentation in rheumatoid arthritis patients was not adjusted for multiple comparisons.

This chain joins TRBV4-2 and TRBJ2-2, with 7 bases aligning to TRBD2. The sequence derives from an adult with rheumatoid arthritis. The sample consisted of CD8+ T cells sorted from blood. The CDR3 here is CASSQEEGLLNTGELFF. As DNA, the CDR3 is TGTGCCAGCAGCCAAGAGGAGGGACTACTAAACACCGGGGAGCTGTTTTTT.